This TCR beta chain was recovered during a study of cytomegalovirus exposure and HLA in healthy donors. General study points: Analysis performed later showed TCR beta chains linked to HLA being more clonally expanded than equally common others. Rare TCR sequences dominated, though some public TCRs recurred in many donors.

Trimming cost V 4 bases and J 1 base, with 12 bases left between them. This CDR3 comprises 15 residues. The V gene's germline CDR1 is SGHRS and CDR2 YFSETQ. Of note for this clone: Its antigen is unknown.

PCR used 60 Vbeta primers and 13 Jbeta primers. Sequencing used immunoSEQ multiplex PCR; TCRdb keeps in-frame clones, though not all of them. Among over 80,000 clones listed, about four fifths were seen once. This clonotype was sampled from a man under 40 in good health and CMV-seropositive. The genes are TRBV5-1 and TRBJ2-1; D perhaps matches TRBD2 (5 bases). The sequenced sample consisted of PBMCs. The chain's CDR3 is CASSVIGGSYNEQFF. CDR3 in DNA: TGCGCCAGCAGCGTGATCGGCGGGTCCTACAATGAGCAGTTCTTC.